This TCR beta chain was sequenced for a study of T cells expressing NK-cell markers (dated by TCRdb to 2018 to 2021). Regarding the research as a whole: Three sorted T-cell subsets (CD3+CD56+NKG2C+, CD3+CD56+NKG2C- and CD3+CD56-NKG2C+) from eight donors had their TCR beta-chain repertoires profiled. Illumina HiSeq 2000/2500, MiSeq or NextSeq was used to sequence libraries as 2 x 150 bp reads. All eight donors whose samples were sequenced were randomly selected healthy volunteers, three of them men and five women. Most of the eight sequenced donors were HCMV-seropositive and one was HCMV-seronegative. Results and caveats for the whole study, not just this receptor: It remained unclear whether the expanded NKG2C-expressing T cell clones were specific for HCMV antigens. In five to seven donors, the dominant CD3+CD56+NKG2C+ clonotypes were found to rank among the top 10 CD8+ clonotypes and to make up 1.0-7.0% of CD8+ T cells. Those dominant clonotypes were again the most abundant among CD3+CD56-NKG2C+ cells in a few donors, at roughly 28.3-60.1%.

CDR1 and CDR2, looked up from the germline V gene, are SNHLY and FYNNEI. The CDR3 covers 14 residues, taking in both the cysteine and the phenylalanine. Only the protein sequence is given. HCMV serostatus was determined by detecting HCMV-specific IgG in serum with a commercial ELISA kit. Peripheral blood mononuclear cells were isolated from blood by Ficoll density gradient centrifugation. The data were produced on an Illumina HiSeq 2000. TCR beta cDNA libraries were prepared using 5'RACE template switching, which introduced a universal primer site and unique molecular identifiers. Synthesis of cDNA was primed from the TCR beta constant segment and was followed by two consecutive PCR amplification steps. The study's own analysis went as follows. MIGEC was used to demultiplex reads and group reads by UMI, and MiTCR was used to assemble and quantify clonotypes. To exclude erroneous sequences, any TCR cDNA sequence not supported by at least two reads was discarded. The tcR package was used for downstream repertoire analysis, and clonotypes were matched between fractions using CDR3 nucleotide sequence together with V segment. Antigen specificity was annotated against VDJdb with VDJmatch, allowing one amino acid substitution in CDR3. TCRdb reprocessed the reads, so every CDR3 protein sequence counts as one entry and DNA is not shown. The V and J calls shown here were made by TCRdb, not taken from the authors' results. In this sample's table one finds about 160,000 distinct CDR3 sequences. The ten largest clones take up about 18% of the sample.

Worth noting for this clonotype: Its antigen remains unidentified.

The sample was blood T cells: a sorted CD56 or NKG2C T cell subset, CD4+ or CD8+ T cells, or bulk PBMC T cells (not recorded which). The rearranged chain carries TRBV2 and TRBJ1-6; as DNA is missing, the TRBD1 call by TCRdb cannot be tested. This TCR derives from a woman between 18 and 75 years old in good health. The CDR3 loop reads CASTGQGAYSPLHF.